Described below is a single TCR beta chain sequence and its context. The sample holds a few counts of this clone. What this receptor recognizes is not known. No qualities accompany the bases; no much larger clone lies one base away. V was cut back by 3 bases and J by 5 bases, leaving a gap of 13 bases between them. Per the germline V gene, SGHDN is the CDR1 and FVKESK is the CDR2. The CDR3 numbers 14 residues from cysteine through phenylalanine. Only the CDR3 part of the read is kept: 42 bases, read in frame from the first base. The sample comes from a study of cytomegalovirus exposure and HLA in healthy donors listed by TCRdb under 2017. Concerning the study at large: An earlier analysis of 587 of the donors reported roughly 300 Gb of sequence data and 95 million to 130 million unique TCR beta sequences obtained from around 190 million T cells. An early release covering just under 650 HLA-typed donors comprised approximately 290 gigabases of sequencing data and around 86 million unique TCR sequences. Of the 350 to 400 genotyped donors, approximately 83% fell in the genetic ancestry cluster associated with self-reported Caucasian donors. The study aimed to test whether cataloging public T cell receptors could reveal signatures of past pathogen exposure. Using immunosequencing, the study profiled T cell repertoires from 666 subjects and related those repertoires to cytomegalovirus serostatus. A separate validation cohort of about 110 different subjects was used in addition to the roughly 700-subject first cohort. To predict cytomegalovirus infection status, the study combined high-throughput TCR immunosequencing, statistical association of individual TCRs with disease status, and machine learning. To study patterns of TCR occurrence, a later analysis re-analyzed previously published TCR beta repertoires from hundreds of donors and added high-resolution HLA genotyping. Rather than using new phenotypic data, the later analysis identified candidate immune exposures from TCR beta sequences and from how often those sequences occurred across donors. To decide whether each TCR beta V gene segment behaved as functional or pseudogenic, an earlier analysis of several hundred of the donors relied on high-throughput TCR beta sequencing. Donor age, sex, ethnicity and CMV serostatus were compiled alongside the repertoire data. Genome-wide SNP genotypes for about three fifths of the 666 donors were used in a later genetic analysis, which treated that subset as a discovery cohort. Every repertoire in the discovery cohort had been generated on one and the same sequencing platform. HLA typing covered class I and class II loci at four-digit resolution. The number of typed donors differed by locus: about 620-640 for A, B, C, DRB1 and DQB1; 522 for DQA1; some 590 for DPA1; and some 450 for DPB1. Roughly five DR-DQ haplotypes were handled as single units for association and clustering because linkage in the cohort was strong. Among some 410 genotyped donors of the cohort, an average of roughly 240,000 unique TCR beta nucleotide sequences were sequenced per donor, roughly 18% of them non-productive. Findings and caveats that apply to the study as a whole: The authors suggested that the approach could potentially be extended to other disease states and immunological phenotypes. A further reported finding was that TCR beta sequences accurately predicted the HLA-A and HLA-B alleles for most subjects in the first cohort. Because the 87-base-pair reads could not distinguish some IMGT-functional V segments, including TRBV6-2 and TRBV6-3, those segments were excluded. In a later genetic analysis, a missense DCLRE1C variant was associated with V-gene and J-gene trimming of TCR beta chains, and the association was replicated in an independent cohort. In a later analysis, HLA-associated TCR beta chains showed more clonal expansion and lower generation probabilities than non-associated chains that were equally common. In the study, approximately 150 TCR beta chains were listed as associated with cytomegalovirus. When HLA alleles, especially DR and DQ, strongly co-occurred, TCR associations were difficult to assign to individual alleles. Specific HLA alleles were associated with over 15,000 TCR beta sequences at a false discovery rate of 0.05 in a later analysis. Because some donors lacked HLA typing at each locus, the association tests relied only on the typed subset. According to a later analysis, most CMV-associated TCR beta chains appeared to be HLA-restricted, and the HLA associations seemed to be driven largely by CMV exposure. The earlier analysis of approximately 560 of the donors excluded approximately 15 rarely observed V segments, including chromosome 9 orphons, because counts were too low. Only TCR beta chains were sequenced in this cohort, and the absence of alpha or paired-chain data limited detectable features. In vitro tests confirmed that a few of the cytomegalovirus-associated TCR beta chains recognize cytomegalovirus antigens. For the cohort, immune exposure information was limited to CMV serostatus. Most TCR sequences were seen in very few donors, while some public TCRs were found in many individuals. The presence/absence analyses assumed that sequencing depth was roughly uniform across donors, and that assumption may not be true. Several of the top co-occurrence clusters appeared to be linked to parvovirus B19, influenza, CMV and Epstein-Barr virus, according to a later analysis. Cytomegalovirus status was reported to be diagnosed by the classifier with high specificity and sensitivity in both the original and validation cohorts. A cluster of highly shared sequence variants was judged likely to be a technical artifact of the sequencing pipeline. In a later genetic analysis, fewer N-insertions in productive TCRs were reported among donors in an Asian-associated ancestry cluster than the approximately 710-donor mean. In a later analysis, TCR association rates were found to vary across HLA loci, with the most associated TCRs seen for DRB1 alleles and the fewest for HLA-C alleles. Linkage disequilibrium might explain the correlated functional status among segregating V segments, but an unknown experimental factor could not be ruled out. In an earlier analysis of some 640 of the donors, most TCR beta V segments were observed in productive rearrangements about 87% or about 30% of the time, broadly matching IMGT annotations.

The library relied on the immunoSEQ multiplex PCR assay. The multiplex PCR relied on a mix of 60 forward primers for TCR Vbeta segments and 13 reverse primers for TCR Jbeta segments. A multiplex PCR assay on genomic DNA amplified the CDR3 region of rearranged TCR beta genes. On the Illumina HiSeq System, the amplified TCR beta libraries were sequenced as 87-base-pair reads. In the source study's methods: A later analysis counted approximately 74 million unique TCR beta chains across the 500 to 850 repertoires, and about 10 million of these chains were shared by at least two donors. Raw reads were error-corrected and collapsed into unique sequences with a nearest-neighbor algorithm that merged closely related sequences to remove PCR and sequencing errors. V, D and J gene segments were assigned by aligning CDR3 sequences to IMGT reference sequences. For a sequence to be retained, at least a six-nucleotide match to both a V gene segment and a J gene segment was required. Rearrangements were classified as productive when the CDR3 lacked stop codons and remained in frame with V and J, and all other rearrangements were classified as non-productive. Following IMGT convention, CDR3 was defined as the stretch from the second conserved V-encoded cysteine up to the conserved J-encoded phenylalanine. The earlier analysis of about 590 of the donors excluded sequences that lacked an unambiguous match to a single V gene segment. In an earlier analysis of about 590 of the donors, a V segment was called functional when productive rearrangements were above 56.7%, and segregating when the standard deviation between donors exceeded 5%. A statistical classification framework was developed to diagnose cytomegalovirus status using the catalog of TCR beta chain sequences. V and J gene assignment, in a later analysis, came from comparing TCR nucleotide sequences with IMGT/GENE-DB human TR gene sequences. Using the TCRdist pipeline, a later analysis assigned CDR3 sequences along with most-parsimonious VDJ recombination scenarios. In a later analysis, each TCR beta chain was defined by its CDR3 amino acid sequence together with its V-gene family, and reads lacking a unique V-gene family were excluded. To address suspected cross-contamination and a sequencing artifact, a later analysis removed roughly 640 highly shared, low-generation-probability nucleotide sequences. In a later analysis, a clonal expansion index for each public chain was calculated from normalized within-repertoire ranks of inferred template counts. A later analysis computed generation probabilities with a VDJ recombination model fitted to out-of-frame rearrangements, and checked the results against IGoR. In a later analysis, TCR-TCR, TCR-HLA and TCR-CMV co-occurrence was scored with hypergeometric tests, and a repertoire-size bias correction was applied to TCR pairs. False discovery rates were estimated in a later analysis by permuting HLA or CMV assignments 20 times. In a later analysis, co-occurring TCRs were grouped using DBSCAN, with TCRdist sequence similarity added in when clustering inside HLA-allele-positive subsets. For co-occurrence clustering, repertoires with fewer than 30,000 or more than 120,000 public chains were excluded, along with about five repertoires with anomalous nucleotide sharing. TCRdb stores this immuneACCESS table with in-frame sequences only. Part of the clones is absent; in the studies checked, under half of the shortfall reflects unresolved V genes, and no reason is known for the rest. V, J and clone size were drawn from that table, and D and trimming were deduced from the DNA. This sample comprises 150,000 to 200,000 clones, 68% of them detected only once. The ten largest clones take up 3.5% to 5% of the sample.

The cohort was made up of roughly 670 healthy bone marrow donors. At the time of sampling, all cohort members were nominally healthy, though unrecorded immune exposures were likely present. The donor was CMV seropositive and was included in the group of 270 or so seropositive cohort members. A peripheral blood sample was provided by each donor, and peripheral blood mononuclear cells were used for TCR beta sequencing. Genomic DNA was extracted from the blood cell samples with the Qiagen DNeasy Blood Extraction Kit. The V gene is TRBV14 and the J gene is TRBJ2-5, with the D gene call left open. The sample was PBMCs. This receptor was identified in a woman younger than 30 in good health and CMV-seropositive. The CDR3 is CASSQKWQAETQYF. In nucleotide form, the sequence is TGTGCCAGCAGCCAGAAGTGGCAGGCCGAGACCCAGTACTTC.